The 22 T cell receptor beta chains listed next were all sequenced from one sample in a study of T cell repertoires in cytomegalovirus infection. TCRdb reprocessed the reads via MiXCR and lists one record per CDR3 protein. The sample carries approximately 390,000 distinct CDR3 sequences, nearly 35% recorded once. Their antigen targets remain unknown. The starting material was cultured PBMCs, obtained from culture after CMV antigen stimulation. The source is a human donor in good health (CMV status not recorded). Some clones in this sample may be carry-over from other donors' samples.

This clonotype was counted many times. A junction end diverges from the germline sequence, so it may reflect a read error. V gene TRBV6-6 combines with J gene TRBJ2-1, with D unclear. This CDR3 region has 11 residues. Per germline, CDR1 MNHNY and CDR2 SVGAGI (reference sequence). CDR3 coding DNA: TGTGCCAGCAATAACTACGATGAGCAGTTCTTC. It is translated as CASNNYDEQFF.

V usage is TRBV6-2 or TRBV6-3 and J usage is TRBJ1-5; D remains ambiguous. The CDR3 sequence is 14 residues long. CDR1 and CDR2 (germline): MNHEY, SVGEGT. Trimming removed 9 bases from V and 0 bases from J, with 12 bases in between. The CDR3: CASSRAASNQPQHF. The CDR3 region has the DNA TGTGCCAGTAGCCGGGCCGCTAGCAATCAGCCCCAGCATTTT.

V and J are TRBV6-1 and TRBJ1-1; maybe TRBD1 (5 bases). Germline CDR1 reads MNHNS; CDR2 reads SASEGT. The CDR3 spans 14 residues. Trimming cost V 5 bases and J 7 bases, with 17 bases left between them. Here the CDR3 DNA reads TGTGCCAGCAGTAGGGGAACTAGGGCAGGTGAAGCTTTCTTT. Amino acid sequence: CASSRGTRAGEAFF.

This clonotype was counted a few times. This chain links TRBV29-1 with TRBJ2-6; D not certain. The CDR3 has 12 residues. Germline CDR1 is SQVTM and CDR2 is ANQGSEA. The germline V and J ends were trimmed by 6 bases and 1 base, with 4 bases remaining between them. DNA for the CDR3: TGCAGCGTGCGATCTGGGGCCAACGTCCTGACTTTC. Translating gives CSVRSGANVLTF.

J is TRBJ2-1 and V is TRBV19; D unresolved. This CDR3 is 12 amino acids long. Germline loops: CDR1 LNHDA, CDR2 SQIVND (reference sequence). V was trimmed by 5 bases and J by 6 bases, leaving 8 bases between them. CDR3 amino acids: CASSVRPNEQFF. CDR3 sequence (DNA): TGTGCCAGTAGTGTCCGACCCAATGAGCAGTTCTTC.

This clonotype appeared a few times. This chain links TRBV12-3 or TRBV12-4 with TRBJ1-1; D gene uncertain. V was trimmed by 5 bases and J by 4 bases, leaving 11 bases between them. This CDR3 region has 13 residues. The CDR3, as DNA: TGTGCCAGCAGTCCCCAGGCTGGCACTGAAGCTTTCTTT. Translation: CASSPQAGTEAFF.

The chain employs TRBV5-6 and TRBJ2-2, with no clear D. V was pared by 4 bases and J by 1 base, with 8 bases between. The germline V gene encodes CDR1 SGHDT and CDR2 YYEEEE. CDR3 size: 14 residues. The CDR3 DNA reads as TGTGCCAGCAGCCGCTACCTGAACACCGGGGAGCTGTTTTTT. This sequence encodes CASSRYLNTGELFF. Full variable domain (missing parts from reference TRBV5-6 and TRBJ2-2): DAGVTQSPTHLIKTRGQQVTLRCSPKSGHDTVSWYQQALGQGPQFIFQYYEEEERQRGNFPDRFSGHQFPNYSSELNVNALLLGDSALYLCASSRYLNTGELFFGEGSRLTVL.

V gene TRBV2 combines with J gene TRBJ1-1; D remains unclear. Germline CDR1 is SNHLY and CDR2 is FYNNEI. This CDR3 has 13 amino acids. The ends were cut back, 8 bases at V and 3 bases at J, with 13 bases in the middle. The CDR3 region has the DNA TGTGCCAGCCCCAAGGCGGGGTACACTGAAGCTTTCTTT. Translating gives CASPKAGYTEAFF. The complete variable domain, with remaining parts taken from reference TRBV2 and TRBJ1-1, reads EPEVTQTPSHQVTQMGQEVILRCVPISNHLYFYWYRQILGQKVEFLVSFYNNEISEKSEIFDDQFSVERPDGSNFTLKIRSTKLEDSAMYFCASPKAGYTEAFFGQGTRLTVV.

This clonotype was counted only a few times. CDR3 in amino acids: CASSRDGGITNEKLFF. As DNA, the CDR3 is TGTGCCAGCAGCCGAGACGGAGGGATCACTAATGAAAAACTGTTTTTT. V is TRBV9 and J is TRBJ1-4, with D unresolved. CDR1 SGDLS and CDR2 YYNGEE come from the germline V gene. This CDR3 has 16 residues. V was clipped by 4 bases and J by 2 bases, with 15 bases between them.

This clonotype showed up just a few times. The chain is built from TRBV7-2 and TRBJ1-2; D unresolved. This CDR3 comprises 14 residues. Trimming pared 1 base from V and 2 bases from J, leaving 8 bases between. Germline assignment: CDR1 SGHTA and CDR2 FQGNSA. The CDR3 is CASSLEDLNYGYTF. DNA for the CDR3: TGTGCCAGCAGCTTAGAGGACCTGAACTATGGCTACACCTTC.

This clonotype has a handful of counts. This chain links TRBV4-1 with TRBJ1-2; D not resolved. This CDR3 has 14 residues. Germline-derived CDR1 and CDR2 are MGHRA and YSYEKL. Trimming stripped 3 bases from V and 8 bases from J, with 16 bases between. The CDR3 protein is CASSQPGRKWGYTF. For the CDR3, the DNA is TGCGCCAGCAGCCAGCCCGGGAGAAAGTGGGGCTACACCTTC.

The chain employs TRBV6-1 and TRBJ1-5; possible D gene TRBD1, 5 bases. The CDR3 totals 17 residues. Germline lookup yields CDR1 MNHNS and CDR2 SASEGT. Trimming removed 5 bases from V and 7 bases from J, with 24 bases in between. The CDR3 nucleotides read TGTGCCAGCAGTTTTCAGGGACCCGGGCGTTCAGGGCAGCCCCAGCATTTT. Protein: CASSFQGPGRSGQPQHF.

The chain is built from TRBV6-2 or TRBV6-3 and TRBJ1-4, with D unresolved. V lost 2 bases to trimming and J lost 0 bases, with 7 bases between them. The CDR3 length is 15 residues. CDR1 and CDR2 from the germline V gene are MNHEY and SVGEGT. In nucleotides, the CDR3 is TGTGCCAGCAGTTACGTGGAAGCAACTAATGAAAAACTGTTTTTT. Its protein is CASSYVEATNEKLFF.

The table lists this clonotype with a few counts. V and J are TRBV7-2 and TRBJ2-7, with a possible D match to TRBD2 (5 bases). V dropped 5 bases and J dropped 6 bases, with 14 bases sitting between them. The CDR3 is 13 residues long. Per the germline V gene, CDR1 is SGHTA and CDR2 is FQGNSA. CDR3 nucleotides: TGTGCCAGCAGCCCCTTTAGCGCTGGCGAGCAGTACTTC. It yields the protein CASSPFSAGEQYF.

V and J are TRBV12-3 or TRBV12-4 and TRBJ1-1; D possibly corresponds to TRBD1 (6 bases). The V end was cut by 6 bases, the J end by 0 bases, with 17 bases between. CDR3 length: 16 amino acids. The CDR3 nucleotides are TGTGCCAGCAGCCGGCCCGGGACACTTATGAACACTGAAGCTTTCTTT. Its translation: CASSRPGTLMNTEAFF.

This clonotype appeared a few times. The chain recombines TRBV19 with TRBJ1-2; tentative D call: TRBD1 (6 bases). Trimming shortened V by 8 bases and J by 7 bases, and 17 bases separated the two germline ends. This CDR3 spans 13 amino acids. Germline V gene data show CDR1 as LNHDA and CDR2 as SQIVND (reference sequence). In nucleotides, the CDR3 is TGTGCCAGTTCCCAAAGGGGGACGAGTGGCTACACCTTC. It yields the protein CASSQRGTSGYTF.

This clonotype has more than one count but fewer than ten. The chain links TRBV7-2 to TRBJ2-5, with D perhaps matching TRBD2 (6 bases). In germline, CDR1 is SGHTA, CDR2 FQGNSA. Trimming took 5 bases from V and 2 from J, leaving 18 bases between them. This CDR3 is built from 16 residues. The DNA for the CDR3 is TGTGCCAGCAGCCCACCTATGGGACTCCAACAAGAGACCCAGTACTTC. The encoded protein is CASSPPMGLQQETQYF.

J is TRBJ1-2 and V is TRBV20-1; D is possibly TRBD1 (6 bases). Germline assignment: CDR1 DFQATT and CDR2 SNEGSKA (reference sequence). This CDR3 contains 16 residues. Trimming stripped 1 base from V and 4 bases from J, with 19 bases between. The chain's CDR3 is CSARAIWGLEGYGYTF. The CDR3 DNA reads TGCAGTGCTAGAGCTATATGGGGGCTAGAAGGCTATGGCTACACCTTC.

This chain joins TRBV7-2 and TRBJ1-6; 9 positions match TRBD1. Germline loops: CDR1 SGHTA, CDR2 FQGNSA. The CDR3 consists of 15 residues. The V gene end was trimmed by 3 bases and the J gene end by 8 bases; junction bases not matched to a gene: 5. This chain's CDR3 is CASSLGQGGYSPLHF. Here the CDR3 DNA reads TGTGCCAGCAGCTTGGGACAGGGCGGATATTCACCCCTCCACTTT. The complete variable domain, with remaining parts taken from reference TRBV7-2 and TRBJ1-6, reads GAGVSQSPSNKVTEKGKDVELRCDPISGHTALYWYRQSLGQGLEFLIYFQGNSAPDKSGLPSDRFSAERTGGSVSTLTIQRTQQEDSAVYLCASSLGQGGYSPLHFGNGTRLTVT.

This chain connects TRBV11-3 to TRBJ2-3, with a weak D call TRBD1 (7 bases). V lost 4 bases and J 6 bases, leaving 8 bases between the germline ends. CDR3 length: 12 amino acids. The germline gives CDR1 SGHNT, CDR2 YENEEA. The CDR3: CASSSGGDTQYF. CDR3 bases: TGTGCCAGCAGCTCAGGGGGGGATACGCAGTATTTT.

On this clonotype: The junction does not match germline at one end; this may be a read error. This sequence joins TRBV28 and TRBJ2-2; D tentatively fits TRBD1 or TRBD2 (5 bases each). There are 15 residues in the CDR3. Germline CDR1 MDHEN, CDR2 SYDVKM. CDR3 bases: TGTGCCAGCAGAGCTTGGGACCGCGTCACCGAGGAGCTGTTTTTT. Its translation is CASRAWDRVTEELFF.

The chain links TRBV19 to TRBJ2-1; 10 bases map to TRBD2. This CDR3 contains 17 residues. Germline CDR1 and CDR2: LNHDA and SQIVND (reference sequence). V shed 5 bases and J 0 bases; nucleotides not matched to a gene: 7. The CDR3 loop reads CASSGLAVSVSYNEQFF. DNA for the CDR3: TGTGCCAGTAGTGGACTAGCGGTATCTGTCTCCTACAATGAGCAGTTCTTC.